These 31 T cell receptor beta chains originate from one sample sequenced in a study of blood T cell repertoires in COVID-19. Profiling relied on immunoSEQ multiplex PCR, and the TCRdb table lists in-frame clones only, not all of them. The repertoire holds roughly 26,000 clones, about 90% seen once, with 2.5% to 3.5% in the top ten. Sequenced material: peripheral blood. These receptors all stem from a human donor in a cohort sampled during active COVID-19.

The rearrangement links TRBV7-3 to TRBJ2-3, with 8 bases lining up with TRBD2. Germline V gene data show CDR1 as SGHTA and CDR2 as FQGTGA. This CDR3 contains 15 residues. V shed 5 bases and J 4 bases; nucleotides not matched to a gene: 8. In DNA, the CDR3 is TGTGCCAGCAGCCCGTACGGGGGGGGCGCAGATACGCAGTATTTT. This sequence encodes CASSPYGGGADTQYF.

The DNA for the CDR3 is TGTGCCACCAGTGACACCCGGACAGGGGCGGCAGATACGCAGTATTTT. Its translation: CATSDTRTGAADTQYF. V and J are TRBV24-1 and TRBJ2-3; 9 bases fit TRBD1. The germline gives CDR1 KGHDR, CDR2 SFDVKD. Trimming cost V 4 bases and J 4 bases; bases outside gene matches: 8. The CDR3 consists of 16 residues.

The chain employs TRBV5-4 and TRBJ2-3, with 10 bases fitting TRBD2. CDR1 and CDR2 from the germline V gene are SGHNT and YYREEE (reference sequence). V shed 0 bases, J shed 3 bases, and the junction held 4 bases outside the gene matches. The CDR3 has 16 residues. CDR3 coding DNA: TGTGCCAGCAGCTTGGCGGTAGCGGGAGGTACAGATACGCAGTATTTT. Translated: CASSLAVAGGTDTQYF.

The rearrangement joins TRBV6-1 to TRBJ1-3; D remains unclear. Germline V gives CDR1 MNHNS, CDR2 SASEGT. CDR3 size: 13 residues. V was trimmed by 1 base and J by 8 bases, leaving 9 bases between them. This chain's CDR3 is CASSEGATDTIYF. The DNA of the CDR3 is TGTGCCAGCAGTGAAGGGGCTACTGACACCATATATTTT.

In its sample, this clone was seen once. The CDR3 is CASSTYRNTEAFF. The CDR3 DNA sequence: TGTGCCAGCAGCACCTACAGGAACACTGAAGCTTTCTTT. This chain links TRBV5-6 with TRBJ1-1, with D hard to call. V was clipped by 4 bases and J by 1 base, with 8 bases between them. CDR3 size: 13 residues. The germline V gene has CDR1 SGHDT and CDR2 YYEEEE.

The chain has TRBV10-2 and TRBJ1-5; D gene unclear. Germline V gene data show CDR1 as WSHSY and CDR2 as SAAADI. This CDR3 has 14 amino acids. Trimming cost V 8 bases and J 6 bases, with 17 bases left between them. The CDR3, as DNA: TGCGCCAGCTCTATCACAGATCGGGGTCAGCCCCAGCATTTT. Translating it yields CASSITDRGQPQHF.

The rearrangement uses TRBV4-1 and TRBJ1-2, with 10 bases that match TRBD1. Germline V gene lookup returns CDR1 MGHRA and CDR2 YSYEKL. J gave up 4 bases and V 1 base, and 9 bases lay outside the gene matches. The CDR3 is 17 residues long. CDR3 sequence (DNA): TGCGCCAGCAGCCAAGCGCGACAGGGGGCGCGGGGCTATGGCTACACCTTC. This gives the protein CASSQARQGARGYGYTF.

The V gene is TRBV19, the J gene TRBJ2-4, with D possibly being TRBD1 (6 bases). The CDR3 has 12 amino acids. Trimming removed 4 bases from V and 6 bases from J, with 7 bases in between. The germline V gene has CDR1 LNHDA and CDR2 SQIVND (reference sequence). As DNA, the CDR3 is TGTGCCAGTAGTACGGACAGAAACATTCAGTACTTC. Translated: CASSTDRNIQYF.

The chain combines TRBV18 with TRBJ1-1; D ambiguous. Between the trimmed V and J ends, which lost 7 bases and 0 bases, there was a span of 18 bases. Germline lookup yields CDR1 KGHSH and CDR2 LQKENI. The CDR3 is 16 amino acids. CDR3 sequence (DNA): TGTGCCAGCTTCCCTCGGCAGGCTTCAATGAACACTGAAGCTTTCTTT. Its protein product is CASFPRQASMNTEAFF.

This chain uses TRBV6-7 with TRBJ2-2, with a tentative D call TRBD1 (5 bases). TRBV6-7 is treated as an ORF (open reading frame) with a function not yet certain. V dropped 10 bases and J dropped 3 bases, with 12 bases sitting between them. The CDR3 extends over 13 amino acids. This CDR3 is CAKRTIHTGELFF. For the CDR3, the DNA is TGTGCCAAGAGGACAATTCACACCGGGGAGCTGTTTTTT.

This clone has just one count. In DNA, the CDR3 is TGTGCCAGCAGCGTAGTTTCGACAGATACGCAGTATTTT. Translating it yields CASSVVSTDTQYF. The chain couples TRBV9 to TRBJ2-3; D is undetermined. The CDR3 has 13 amino acids. Germline V gives CDR1 SGDLS, CDR2 YYNGEE. The V gene lost 0 bases and the J gene lost 3 bases, with 5 bases spanning the gap.

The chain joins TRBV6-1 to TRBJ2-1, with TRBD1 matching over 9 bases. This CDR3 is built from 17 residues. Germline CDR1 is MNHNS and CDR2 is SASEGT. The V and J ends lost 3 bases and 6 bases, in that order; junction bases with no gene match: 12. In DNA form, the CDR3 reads TGTGCCAGCAGTGACAAATTGCGCGGGACAGGGACCAATGAGCAGTTCTTC. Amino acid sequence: CASSDKLRGTGTNEQFF.

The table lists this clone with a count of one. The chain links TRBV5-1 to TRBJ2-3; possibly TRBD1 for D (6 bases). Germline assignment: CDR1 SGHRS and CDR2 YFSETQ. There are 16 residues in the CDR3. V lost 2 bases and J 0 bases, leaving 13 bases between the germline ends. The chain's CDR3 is CASSFAQGSSTDTQYF. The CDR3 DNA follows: TGCGCCAGCAGCTTTGCACAGGGTTCAAGCACAGATACGCAGTATTTT.

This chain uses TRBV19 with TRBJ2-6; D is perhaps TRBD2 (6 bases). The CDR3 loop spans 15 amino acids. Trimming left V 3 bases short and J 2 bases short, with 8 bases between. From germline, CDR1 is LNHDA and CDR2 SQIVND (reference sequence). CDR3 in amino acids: CASSIWRAGANVLTF. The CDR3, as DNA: TGTGCCAGTAGTATCTGGAGGGCTGGGGCCAACGTCCTGACTTTC.

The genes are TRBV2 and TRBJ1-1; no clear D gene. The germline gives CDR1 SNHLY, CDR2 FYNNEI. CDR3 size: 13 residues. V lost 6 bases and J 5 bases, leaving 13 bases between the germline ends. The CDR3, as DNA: TGTGCCAGCAGCTCGTTCCATCGGACTGAAGCTTTCTTT. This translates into CASSSFHRTEAFF.

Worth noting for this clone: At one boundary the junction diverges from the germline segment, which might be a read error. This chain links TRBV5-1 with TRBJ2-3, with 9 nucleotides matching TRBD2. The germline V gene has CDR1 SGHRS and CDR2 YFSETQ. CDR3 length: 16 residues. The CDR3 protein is CASSLRVAGGPDTQYF. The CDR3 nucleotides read TGCGCCAGCAGCTTGCGTGTCGCGGGGGGGCCAGACACGCAGTATTTT.

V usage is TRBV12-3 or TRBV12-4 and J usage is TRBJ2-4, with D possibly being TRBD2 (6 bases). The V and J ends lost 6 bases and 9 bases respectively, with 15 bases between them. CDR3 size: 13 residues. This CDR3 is CASRPPKGGIQYF. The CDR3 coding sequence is TGTGCCAGCAGACCCCCCAAGGGAGGCATTCAGTACTTC.

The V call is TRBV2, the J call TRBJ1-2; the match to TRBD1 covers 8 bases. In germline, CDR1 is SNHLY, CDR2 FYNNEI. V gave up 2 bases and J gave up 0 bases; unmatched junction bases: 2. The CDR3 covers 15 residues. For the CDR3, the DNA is TGTGCCAGCAGTGAACGACAGGGGCCTAACTATGGCTACACCTTC. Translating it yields CASSERQGPNYGYTF.

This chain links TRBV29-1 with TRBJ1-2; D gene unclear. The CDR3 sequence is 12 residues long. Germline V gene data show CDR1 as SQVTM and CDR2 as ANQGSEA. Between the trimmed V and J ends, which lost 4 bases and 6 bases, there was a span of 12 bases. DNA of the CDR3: TGCAGCGTTGTCCCGGGGATTCATGGCTACACCTTC. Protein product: CSVVPGIHGYTF.

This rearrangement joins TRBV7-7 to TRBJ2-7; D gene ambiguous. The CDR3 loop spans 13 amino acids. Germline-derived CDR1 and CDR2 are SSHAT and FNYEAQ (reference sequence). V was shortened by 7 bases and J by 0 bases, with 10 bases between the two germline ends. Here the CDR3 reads CASTETYSYEQYV. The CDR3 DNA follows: TGTGCCAGCACCGAAACTTACTCCTACGAGCAGTACGTC.

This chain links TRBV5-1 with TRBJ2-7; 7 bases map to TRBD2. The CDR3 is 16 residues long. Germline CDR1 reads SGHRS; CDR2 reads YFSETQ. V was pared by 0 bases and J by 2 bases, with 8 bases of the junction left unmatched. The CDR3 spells CASSLALAAPPYEQYV. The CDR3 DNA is TGCGCCAGCAGCTTGGCTCTAGCGGCCCCTCCCTACGAGCAGTACGTC.

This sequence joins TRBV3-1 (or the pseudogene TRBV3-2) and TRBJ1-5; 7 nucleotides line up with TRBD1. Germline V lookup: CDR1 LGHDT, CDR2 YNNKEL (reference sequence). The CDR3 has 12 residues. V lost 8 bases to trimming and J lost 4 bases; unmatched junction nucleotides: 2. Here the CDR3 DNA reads TGTGCCAGCGGGACAGCTAATCAGCCCCAGCATTTT. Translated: CASGTANQPQHF.

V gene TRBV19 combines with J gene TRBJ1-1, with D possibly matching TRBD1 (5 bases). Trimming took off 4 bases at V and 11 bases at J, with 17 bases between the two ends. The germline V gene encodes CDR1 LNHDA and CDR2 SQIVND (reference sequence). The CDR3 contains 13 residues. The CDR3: CASSTEIQDSAFF. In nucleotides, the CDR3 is TGTGCCAGTAGTACCGAAATACAGGATAGCGCTTTCTTT.

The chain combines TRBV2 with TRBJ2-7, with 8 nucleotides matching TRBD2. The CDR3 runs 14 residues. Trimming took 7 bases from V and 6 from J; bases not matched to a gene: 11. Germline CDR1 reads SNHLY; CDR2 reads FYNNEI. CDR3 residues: CASNGGVVNPEQYF. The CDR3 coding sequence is TGTGCCAGCAACGGGGGGGTGGTTAATCCCGAGCAGTACTTC. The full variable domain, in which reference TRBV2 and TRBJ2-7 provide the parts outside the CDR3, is EPEVTQTPSHQVTQMGQEVILRCVPISNHLYFYWYRQILGQKVEFLVSFYNNEISEKSEIFDDQFSVERPDGSNFTLKIRSTKLEDSAMYFCASNGGVVNPEQYFGPGTRLTVT.

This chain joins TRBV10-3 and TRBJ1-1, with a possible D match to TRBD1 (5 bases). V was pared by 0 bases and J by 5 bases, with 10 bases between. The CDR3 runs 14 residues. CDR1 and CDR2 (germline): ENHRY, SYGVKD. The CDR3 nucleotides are TGTGCCATCAGTGAGTCGTGGGGGGATACTGAAGCTTTCTTT. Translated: CAISESWGDTEAFF.

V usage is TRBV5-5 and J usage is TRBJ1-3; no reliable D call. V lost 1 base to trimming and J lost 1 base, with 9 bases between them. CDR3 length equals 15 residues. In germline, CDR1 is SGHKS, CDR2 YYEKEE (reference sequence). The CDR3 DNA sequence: TGTGCCAGCAGCTTGTTTCAGGCATCTGGAAACACCATATATTTT. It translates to CASSLFQASGNTIYF.

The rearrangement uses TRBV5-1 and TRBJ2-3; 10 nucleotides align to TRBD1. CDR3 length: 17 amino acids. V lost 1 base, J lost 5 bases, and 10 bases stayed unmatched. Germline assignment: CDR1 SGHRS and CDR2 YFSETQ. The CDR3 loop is CASSLTVSGQGRDTQYF. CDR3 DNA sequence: TGCGCCAGCAGCTTGACCGTCTCGGGACAGGGGAGAGATACGCAGTATTTT.

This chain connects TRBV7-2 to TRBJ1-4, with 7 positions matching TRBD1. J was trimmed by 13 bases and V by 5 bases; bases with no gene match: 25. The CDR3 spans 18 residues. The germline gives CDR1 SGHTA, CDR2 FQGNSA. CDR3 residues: CASSHGLQGFRGLSGLFF. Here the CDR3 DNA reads TGTGCCAGCAGCCACGGGCTACAGGGGTTCCGGGGGCTTTCCGGACTGTTTTTT.

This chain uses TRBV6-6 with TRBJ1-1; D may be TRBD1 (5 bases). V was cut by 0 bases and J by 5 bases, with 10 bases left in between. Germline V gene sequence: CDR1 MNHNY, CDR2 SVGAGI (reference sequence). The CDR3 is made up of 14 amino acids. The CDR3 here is CASSYSMAGTEAFF. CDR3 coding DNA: TGTGCCAGCAGTTACTCGATGGCAGGGACTGAAGCTTTCTTT.

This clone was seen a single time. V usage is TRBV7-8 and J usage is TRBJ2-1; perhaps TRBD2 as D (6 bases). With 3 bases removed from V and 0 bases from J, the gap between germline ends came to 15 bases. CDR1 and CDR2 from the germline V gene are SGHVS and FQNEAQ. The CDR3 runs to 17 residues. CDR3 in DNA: TGTGCCAGCAGCTTGGCGGGGTGGGTTCGCTCCTACAATGAGCAGTTCTTC. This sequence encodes CASSLAGWVRSYNEQFF.

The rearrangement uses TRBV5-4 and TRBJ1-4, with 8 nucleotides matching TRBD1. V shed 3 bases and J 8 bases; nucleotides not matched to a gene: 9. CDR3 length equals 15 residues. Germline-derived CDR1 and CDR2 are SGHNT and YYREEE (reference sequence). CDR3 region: CASSSGGAGGEKLFF. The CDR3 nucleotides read TGTGCCAGCAGCTCAGGCGGGGCAGGGGGCGAAAAACTGTTTTTT.